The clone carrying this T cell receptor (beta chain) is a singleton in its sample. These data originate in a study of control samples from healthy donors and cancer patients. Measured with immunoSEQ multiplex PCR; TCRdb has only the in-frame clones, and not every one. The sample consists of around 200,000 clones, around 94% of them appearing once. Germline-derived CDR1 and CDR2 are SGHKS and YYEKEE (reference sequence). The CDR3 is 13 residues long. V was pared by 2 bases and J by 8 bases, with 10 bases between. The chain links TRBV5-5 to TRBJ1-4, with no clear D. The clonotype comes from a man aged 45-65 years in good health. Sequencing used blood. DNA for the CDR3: TGTGCCAGCAGCTTATCTGCGCGAGAAAAACTGTTTTTT. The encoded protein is CASSLSAREKLFF.